A single sample gave rise to the 27 T cell receptor beta chains below, sequenced in a study of glioma-infiltrating T cells. Using RNA template, CDR3s of TCR alpha and beta were amplified with iRepertoire arm-PCR. TCRdb reanalysed the multiplex PCR reads using MiXCR and keeps one entry per CDR3 protein. The data show tens of thousands of distinct CDR3 sequences, less than 30% seen once. Source material: glioma tissue, nonneoplastic brain tissue, or PBMCs (not recorded which). These receptors all come from a human donor with low-grade glioma or glioblastoma, undergoing nonglioma brain surgery, or in good health (not recorded which).

The chain joins TRBV20-1 to TRBJ2-1; 13 bases are shared with TRBD2. The germline CDR1 and CDR2 sequences are DFQATT and SNEGSKA (reference sequence). The CDR3 length is 16 residues. J was trimmed by 8 bases and V by 3 bases; bases with no gene match: 10. The CDR3 is CSASVGLAGVVHEQFF. In DNA, the CDR3 is TGCAGTGCTAGTGTAGGACTAGCGGGAGTTGTCCATGAGCAGTTCTTC.

The chain recombines TRBV7-8 with TRBJ1-5; TRBD1 aligns across 11 bases. The CDR3 has 16 residues. After removal of 6 bases from V and 4 bases from J, the junction contained 8 bases not matched to a gene. Looked up from germline, CDR1 is SGHVS and CDR2 is FQNEAQ. DNA of the CDR3: TGTGCCAGCAGTCTAAGGGACAGGGGGTCGAATCAGCCCCAGCATTTT. Amino acid sequence: CASSLRDRGSNQPQHF. Combining the CDR3 with reference TRBV7-8 and TRBJ1-5 gives the whole variable domain GAGVSQSPRYKVAKRGQDVALRCDPISGHVSLFWYQQALGQGPEFLTYFQNEAQLDKSGLPSDRFFAERPEGSVSTLKIQRTQQEDSAVYLCASSLRDRGSNQPQHFGDGTRLSIL.

This clonotype was counted only a few times. The chain uses TRBV12-3 or TRBV12-4 and TRBJ1-6; D is perhaps TRBD1 (6 bases). The CDR3 has 14 residues. V lost 10 bases and J 7 bases, leaving 17 bases between the germline ends. The CDR3 sequence is CAISGGQVNSPLHF. The DNA of the CDR3 is TGTGCCATCTCGGGGGGGCAGGTAAATTCACCCCTCCACTTT.

This clonotype was counted between two and nine times. This chain uses TRBV12-3 or TRBV12-4 with TRBJ2-3; perhaps TRBD2 as D (6 bases). V was clipped by 4 bases and J by 6 bases, with 11 bases between them. The CDR3 contains 13 residues. CDR3 residues: CASSSNREDTQYF. CDR3 in DNA: TGTGCCAGCAGTTCAAACCGGGAGGATACGCAGTATTTT.

This clonotype appeared many times. This chain joins TRBV6-1 and TRBJ2-7; perhaps TRBD1 as D (6 bases). With 5 bases removed from V and 1 base from J, the gap between germline ends came to 15 bases. Germline V gene sequence: CDR1 MNHNS, CDR2 SASEGT. The CDR3 consists of 15 residues. This chain's CDR3 is CASSSLDRTSYEQYF. The CDR3 bases are TGTGCCAGCAGTAGCCTGGACAGAACGTCCTACGAGCAGTACTTC.

This clonotype was counted ten times or more. J is TRBJ2-3 and V is TRBV11-3; 9 nucleotides agree with TRBD2. Germline CDR1 SGHNT, CDR2 YENEEA. V dropped 7 bases and J dropped 1; count of bases not matched to a gene: 3. The CDR3 runs 14 residues. The CDR3: CASIASGGTDTQYF. In DNA form, the CDR3 reads TGTGCCAGCATCGCTAGCGGGGGCACAGATACGCAGTATTTT.

V is TRBV19 and J is TRBJ2-1, with TRBD2 matching over 14 bases. V was pared by 7 bases and J by 2 bases, with 7 bases of the junction left unmatched. CDR3 length equals 17 residues. Germline V gene lookup returns CDR1 LNHDA and CDR2 SQIVND (reference sequence). In DNA form, the CDR3 reads TGTGCCAGTACACAAGGACTAGCGGGAGGACCCTACAATGAGCAGTTCTTC. It specifies CASTQGLAGGPYNEQFF.

This clonotype was counted many times. This chain joins TRBV6-2 or TRBV6-3 and TRBJ2-2; 11 bases align to TRBD2. The germline V gene encodes CDR1 MNHEY and CDR2 SVGEGT. The CDR3 runs to 15 residues. V gave up 10 bases and J gave up 5 bases; unmatched junction bases: 9. The CDR3 region is CATRTGTSGTGELFF. CDR3 DNA sequence: TGTGCCACACGAACCGGGACTAGCGGTACCGGGGAGCTGTTTTTT.

There are a few counts of this clonotype. The chain employs TRBV18 and TRBJ2-3; tentatively, D is TRBD1 (7 bases). CDR3 length equals 18 residues. The V gene lost 3 bases and the J gene lost 2 bases, with 21 bases spanning the gap. The germline CDR1 and CDR2 sequences are KGHSH and LQKENI. CDR3 region: CASSPLSMAGTDTDTQYF. CDR3 nucleotides: TGTGCCAGCTCACCTCTTTCCATGGCGGGGACAGACACAGATACGCAGTATTTT. Based on the CDR3 plus reference TRBV18 and TRBJ2-3, the full variable domain is NAGVMQNPRHLVRRRGQEARLRCSPMKGHSHVYWYRQLPEEGLKFMVYLQKENIIDESGMPKERFSAEFPKEGPSILRIQQVVRGDSAAYFCASSPLSMAGTDTDTQYFGPGTRLTVL.

This clonotype was observed many times. The rearrangement links TRBV5-6 to TRBJ2-1, with D uncertain. CDR3 size: 14 residues. Trimming removed 3 bases from V and 8 bases from J, with 15 bases in between. Germline CDR1 is SGHDT and CDR2 is YYEEEE. In nucleotides, the CDR3 is TGTGCCAGCAGCTCCCGCCCTAACATACATGAGCAGTTCTTC. Amino acids: CASSSRPNIHEQFF.

This clonotype was observed many times. V and J are TRBV12-3 or TRBV12-4 and TRBJ2-2, with TRBD1 matching over 7 bases. The CDR3 is 15 residues long. The trim removed 3 bases at V and 4 bases at J, leaving 5 bases unmatched. For the CDR3, the DNA is TGTGCCAGCAGTTTGAAGACAGGGACCACCGGGGAGCTGTTTTTT. As protein: CASSLKTGTTGELFF.

This clonotype appeared many times. The genes are TRBV20-1 and TRBJ1-6; D is uncertain. V lost 6 bases and J 10 bases, leaving 19 bases between the germline ends. The CDR3 has 14 residues. Germline CDR1 DFQATT, CDR2 SNEGSKA (reference sequence). The CDR3 coding sequence is TGCAGTGCCCTAGAGGGTGAGGGCGGGTCACCCCTCCACTTT. Translating it yields CSALEGEGGSPLHF.

This clonotype was seen many times. The gene calls are TRBV7-6 and TRBJ2-7, with TRBD2 matching 8 bases. V was pared by 0 bases and J by 5 bases, with 6 bases of the junction left unmatched. The CDR3 is 15 residues long. CDR1 and CDR2 (germline): SGHVS, FNYEAQ. The CDR3 nucleotides read TGTGCCAGCAGCTTAGCACAGCGGGAGAGGGACGAGCAGTACTTC. This translates into CASSLAQRERDEQYF. Full variable domain (rest looked up from reference TRBV7-6 and TRBJ2-7): GAGVSQSPRYKVTKRGQDVALRCDPISGHVSLYWYRQALGQGPEFLTYFNYEAQQDKSGLPNDRFSAERPEGSISTLTIQRTEQRDSAMYRCASSLAQRERDEQYFGPGTRLTVT.

This clonotype has just a few counts. The chain has TRBV16 and TRBJ1-5; a weak D match, TRBD1 (5 bases). The CDR3 loop spans 15 amino acids. Germline V gene lookup returns CDR1 KGHSY and CDR2 FQNENV. Trimming cost V 0 bases and J 4 bases, with 10 bases left between them. In DNA form, the CDR3 reads TGTGCCAGCAGCCAATCGCGACAGCCTAATCAGCCCCAGCATTTT. Its protein product is CASSQSRQPNQPQHF.

This clonotype was recorded at least ten times. The chain is built from TRBV7-8 and TRBJ1-3; D is unresolved. Trimming left V 4 bases short and J 4 bases short, with 8 bases between. Per the germline V gene, CDR1 is SGHVS and CDR2 is FQNEAQ. The CDR3 is 13 amino acids. The CDR3 is CASSSQPGNTIYF. The CDR3 DNA reads TGTGCCAGCAGCTCTCAACCGGGAAACACCATATATTTT.

This clonotype was seen at least ten times. The chain carries TRBV7-2 and TRBJ2-7; D is unclear. V was shortened by 4 bases and J by 5 bases, with 12 bases between the two germline ends. This CDR3 comprises 13 residues. Germline CDR1 reads SGHTA; CDR2 reads FQGNSA. As DNA, the CDR3 is TGTGCCAGCAGCTCCCGTAGAAGGGACGAGCAGTACTTC. It specifies CASSSRRRDEQYF.

This clonotype has a count of ten or more. The chain combines TRBV19 with TRBJ1-2; D is ambiguous. The length of the CDR3 is 11 residues. The germline CDR1 and CDR2 sequences are LNHDA and SQIVND (reference sequence). V shed 9 bases and J shed 4 bases, with 9 bases lying between them. The CDR3 loop is CASRHTYGYTF. CDR3 DNA: TGTGCCAGCAGACATACCTATGGCTACACCTTC.

This clonotype was seen repeatedly, ten times or more. The chain joins TRBV18 to TRBJ2-3; D possibly uses TRBD1 or TRBD2 (5 bases each). This CDR3 contains 12 residues. V lost 2 bases to trimming and J lost 6 bases, with 6 bases between them. Germline values: CDR1 KGHSH, CDR2 LQKENI. Here the CDR3 reads CASSPGDDTQYF. The CDR3 nucleotides are TGTGCCAGCTCACCAGGGGACGATACGCAGTATTTT. Combining the CDR3 with reference TRBV18 and TRBJ2-3 gives the whole variable domain NAGVMQNPRHLVRRRGQEARLRCSPMKGHSHVYWYRQLPEEGLKFMVYLQKENIIDESGMPKERFSAEFPKEGPSILRIQQVVRGDSAAYFCASSPGDDTQYFGPGTRLTVL.

This clonotype was observed at least ten times. The chain combines TRBV19 with TRBJ1-5; possibly TRBD1 for D (6 bases). V was trimmed by 8 bases and J by 5 bases, leaving 13 bases between them. In germline, CDR1 is LNHDA, CDR2 SQIVND (reference sequence). CDR3 length equals 13 residues. CDR3 nucleotides: TGTGCCAGTTCGGACAGACCCTATCAGCCCCAGCATTTT. Amino acid sequence: CASSDRPYQPQHF.

For this clonotype: A much larger clone is a single base away; this may be a read error. The CDR3 end shows no conserved phenylalanine or tryptophan, and so a read error is likely. The chain joins TRBV12-3 or TRBV12-4 to TRBJ1-1; D gene unclear. Trimming pared 3 bases from V and 1 base from J, leaving 9 bases between. The CDR3 runs 14 residues. CDR3 coding DNA: TGTGCCAGCAGTTTGAGGGAAACGAACACTGAAGCTTTCCTT. Translated, it gives CASSLRETNTEAFL.

The J gene is TRBJ2-7, the V gene TRBV12-3 or TRBV12-4, with 7 bases that match TRBD1. This CDR3 comprises 15 residues. Unmatched junction bases numbered 2, after V lost 0 bases and J lost 0 bases. This CDR3 reads CASSLAGTASYEQYF. CDR3 nucleotide sequence: TGTGCCAGCAGTTTAGCAGGGACAGCCTCCTACGAGCAGTACTTC.

This clonotype was seen at least ten times. The chain has TRBV10-2 and TRBJ1-6, with D perhaps matching TRBD1 (6 bases). This CDR3 comprises 15 residues. Germline assignment: CDR1 WSHSY and CDR2 SAAADI. The V and J ends lost 3 bases and 13 bases respectively, with 19 bases between them. This CDR3 is CASSDQDRGIRPLHF. The CDR3 DNA reads as TGCGCCAGCAGTGATCAGGACAGAGGGATACGTCCCCTCCACTTT.

This clonotype was seen at least ten times. This sequence joins TRBV29-1 and TRBJ1-5; TRBD1 might be the D (5 bases). This CDR3 comprises 15 residues. The germline V gene encodes CDR1 SQVTM and CDR2 ANQGSEA. The V and J ends lost 4 bases and 3 bases respectively, with 16 bases between them. As DNA, the CDR3 is TGCAGCGTTGCCGAAAGAGGGGTCCCCAATCAGCCCCAGCATTTT. It codes for CSVAERGVPNQPQHF.

This clonotype showed up many times. The chain has TRBV20-1 and TRBJ2-1; D possibly corresponds to TRBD1 (5 bases). CDR1 is DFQATT and CDR2 is SNEGSKA in the germline V gene (reference sequence). The V end lost 6 bases, the J end lost 4 bases, and 22 bases lay between the germline ends. The CDR3 sequence is 16 residues long. The CDR3 DNA reads as TGCAGTGCGGACGCGAAGGGGATTTCCCCTTACAATGAGCAGTTCTTC. This translates into CSADAKGISPYNEQFF.

Concerning this clonotype itself: One base away lies a much larger clone, so this may be a sequencing read error. The rearrangement uses TRBV19 and TRBJ2-5; 7 nucleotides agree with TRBD1. The V gene's germline CDR1 is LNHDA and CDR2 SQIVND (reference sequence). The CDR3 sequence is 12 residues long. The V segment lost 7 bases and the J segment 13 bases; nucleotides outside the gene matches: 12. CDR3 amino acids: CASIIVQGPPYF. The CDR3, as DNA: TGTGCCAGTATTATCGTACAGGGGCCCCCGTACTTC.

Worth noting for this clonotype: One base away lies a much larger clone, so this may be a sequencing read error. The conserved final phenylalanine or tryptophan is absent from the CDR3, which likely points to a read error. V and J are TRBV11-1 and TRBJ2-1, with 12 nucleotides matching TRBD1. V was clipped by 6 bases and J by 10 bases; unmatched bases: 7. Per germline, CDR1 SGHAT and CDR2 FQDESV (reference sequence). This CDR3 comprises 14 residues. The CDR3 region has the DNA TGTGCCAGCAGGCCCGGGACAGGGGGCTCCGAGCAGTTCCTC. Translation gives CASRPGTGGSEQFL.

The V call is TRBV3-1, the J call TRBJ2-1, with D unresolved. Trimming cost V 0 bases and J 5 bases, with 11 bases left between them. Germline V CDR1 and CDR2: LGHDT, YNNKEL (reference sequence). The length of the CDR3 is 15 residues. The CDR3 nucleotides read TGTGCCAGCAGCCAAGAGGCTAGTGTTAACAATGAGCAGTTCTTC. Its protein product is CASSQEASVNNEQFF.